This record concerns one TCR beta chain sequence. Repertoires were generated with immunoSEQ multiplex PCR, while TCRdb's copy carries only in-frame clones and drops some. The table records 250,000 to 300,000 clones, around 92% of them present only once. The CDR3 is made up of 14 amino acids. J gave up 1 base and V 4 bases, and 2 bases lay outside the gene matches. CDR1 and CDR2 (germline): MNHEY, SVGAGI. This entry comes from a study of T cell responses to AZD1222 COVID-19 vaccine. Second doses at about 4 or about 12 weeks were pooled. The clonotype comes from an adult who received the AZD1222 COVID-19 vaccine. The sequences come from peripheral blood, collected 28 days after the second AZD1222 dose. The V call is TRBV6-5, the J call TRBJ1-1; 8 nucleotides match TRBD1. As DNA, the CDR3 is TGTGCCAGCAGTTTAACAGGGGGGAACACTGAAGCTTTCTTT. Encoded protein: CASSLTGGNTEAFF.